This TCR beta chain was captured in a study of CD8+ T cells in alopecia areata. Stated treatment: oral pan-JAK inhibitor, 5-10 mg twice daily. This clone has only a few counts. TCR sequencing used cDNA made by reverse transcription of extracted RNA. Libraries were prepared by immunoSEQ multiplex PCR; TCRdb keeps only in-frame clonotypes and omits some of them. The data show 150,000 to 200,000 clones, with less than 65% seen just once and about 0.94% held by the top ten. Germline-derived CDR1 and CDR2 are SGHAT and FQNNGV. V was trimmed by 1 base and J by 5 bases, leaving 14 bases between them. This CDR3 spans 15 amino acids.

Sequencing used CD4+ T cells sorted from blood, obtained at week 24, from a patient treated with tofacitinib. The V call is TRBV11-2, the J call TRBJ2-5, with D maybe TRBD2 (6 bases). This TCR was recovered from a human donor with alopecia areata. CDR3: CASSLGASGGETQYF. The DNA for the CDR3 is TGTGCCAGCAGCTTAGGGGCGAGTGGGGGGGAGACCCAGTACTTC.